These 3 T cell receptor beta chains came from one sample sequenced in a study of blood T cell repertoires in COVID-19. Using immunoSEQ multiplex PCR, the repertoire was profiled, and TCRdb retains in-frame clones only, with some absent. This sample yields about 150,000 clones, of which around 87% are seen a single time; 15% belongs to the top ten. The specimen sequenced was peripheral blood. These TCRs come from a woman between 40 and 55 years old with acute or convalescent COVID-19.

The DNA of the CDR3 is TGTGCCACCAGCAGTCGACAGGGGGAAGTTTCACCCCTCCACTTT. It encodes CATSSRQGEVSPLHF. J is TRBJ1-6 and V is TRBV15, with 9 bases fitting TRBD1. The CDR3 is made up of 15 amino acids. Losses at the gene ends were 3 bases for V and 9 bases for J; bases not matched to a gene: 6. The germline gives CDR1 LNHNV, CDR2 YYDKDF (reference sequence).

This clone was counted once. This sequence joins TRBV28 and TRBJ2-6; D is possibly TRBD1 (6 bases). The V end was cut by 6 bases, the J end by 0 bases, with 6 bases between. Germline values: CDR1 MDHEN, CDR2 SYDVKM. CDR3 length: 14 amino acids. The chain's CDR3 is CASRGASGANVLTF. In DNA form, the CDR3 reads TGTGCCAGCAGGGGGGCCTCTGGGGCCAACGTCCTGACTTTC. The whole variable domain, filled in from reference TRBV28 and TRBJ2-6, reads DVKVTQSSRYLVKRTGEKVFLECVQDMDHENMFWYRQDPGLGLRLIYFSYDVKMKEKGDIPEGYSVSREKKERFSLILESASTNQTSMYLCASRGASGANVLTFGAGSRLTVL.

V usage is TRBV28 and J usage is TRBJ2-1; D may be TRBD1 (6 bases). Trimming took off 3 bases at V and 7 bases at J, with 16 bases between the two ends. The CDR3 spans 15 residues. Germline assignment: CDR1 MDHEN and CDR2 SYDVKM. CDR3 amino acids: CASSFSYRVRNEQFF. As DNA, the CDR3 is TGTGCCAGCAGTTTTTCCTACAGGGTTAGGAATGAGCAGTTCTTC. Filled out from reference TRBV28 and TRBJ2-1, the complete variable domain reads DVKVTQSSRYLVKRTGEKVFLECVQDMDHENMFWYRQDPGLGLRLIYFSYDVKMKEKGDIPEGYSVSREKKERFSLILESASTNQTSMYLCASSFSYRVRNEQFFGPGTRLTVL.